This T cell receptor (beta chain) was recovered during a study of shared clonotypes between healthy human individuals. The study, taken as a whole, reports: Tissues were not sampled, only blood, and their repertoires likely differ.

On this clone: What it binds is unknown.

Investigators divided CD4+ cells into CD45RA+ naive and CD45RA-negative memory subsets. TCRdb keeps only in-frame clones here, not all; method: immunoSEQ multiplex PCR. Altogether approximately 2,000,000 clones are present, around 92% being singletons, with the ten largest covering approximately 0.41%. The sequencing sample was made of naive CD4+ T cells from PBMCs. Regarding subset: CD45RA+ positively selected. This receptor was taken from a young man in good health. Some clones in this sample may be carry-over from other donors' samples.

Here the CDR3 DNA reads TGTGCCAGCAGTTTCACCGGGCCTAATGAAAAACTGTTTTTT. Translated: CASSFTGPNEKLFF. V usage is TRBV28 and J usage is TRBJ1-4; D unresolved. V shed 3 bases and J shed 3 bases, with 8 bases lying between them. The CDR3 is 14 residues long. Germline lookup yields CDR1 MDHEN and CDR2 SYDVKM.